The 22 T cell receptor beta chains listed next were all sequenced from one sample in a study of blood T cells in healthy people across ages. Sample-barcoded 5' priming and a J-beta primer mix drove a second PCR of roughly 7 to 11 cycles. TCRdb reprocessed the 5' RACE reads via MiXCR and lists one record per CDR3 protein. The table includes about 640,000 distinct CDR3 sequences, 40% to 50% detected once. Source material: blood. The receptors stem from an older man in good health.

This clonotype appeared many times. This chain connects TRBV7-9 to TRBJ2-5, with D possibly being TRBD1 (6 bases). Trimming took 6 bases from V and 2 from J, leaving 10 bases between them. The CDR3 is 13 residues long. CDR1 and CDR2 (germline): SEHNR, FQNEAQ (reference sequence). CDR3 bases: TGTGCCAGCAGGAGGGGGAGACAAGAGACCCAGTACTTC. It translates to CASRRGRQETQYF.

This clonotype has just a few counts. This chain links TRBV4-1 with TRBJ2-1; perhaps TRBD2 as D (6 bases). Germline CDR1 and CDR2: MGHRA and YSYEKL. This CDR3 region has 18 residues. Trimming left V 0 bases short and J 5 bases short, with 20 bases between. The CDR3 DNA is TGCGCCAGCAGCCAAGATCGGGGGTGGATGGGCCCGCACAATGAGCAGTTCTTC. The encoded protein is CASSQDRGWMGPHNEQFF.

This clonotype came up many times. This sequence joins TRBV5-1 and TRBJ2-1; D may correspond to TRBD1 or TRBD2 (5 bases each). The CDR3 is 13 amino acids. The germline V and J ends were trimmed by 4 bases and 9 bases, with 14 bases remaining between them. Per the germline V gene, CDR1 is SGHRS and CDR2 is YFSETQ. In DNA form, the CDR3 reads TGCGCCAGCAGCGGGAGTCCGAGGGGTGAGCAGTTCTTC. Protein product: CASSGSPRGEQFF.

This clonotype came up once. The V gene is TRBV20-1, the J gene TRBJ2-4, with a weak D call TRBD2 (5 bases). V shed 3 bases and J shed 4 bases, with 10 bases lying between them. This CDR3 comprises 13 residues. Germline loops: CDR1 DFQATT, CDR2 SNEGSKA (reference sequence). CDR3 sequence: CSARSGVKNIQYF. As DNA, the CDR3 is TGCAGTGCTAGGAGCGGCGTTAAAAACATTCAGTACTTC.

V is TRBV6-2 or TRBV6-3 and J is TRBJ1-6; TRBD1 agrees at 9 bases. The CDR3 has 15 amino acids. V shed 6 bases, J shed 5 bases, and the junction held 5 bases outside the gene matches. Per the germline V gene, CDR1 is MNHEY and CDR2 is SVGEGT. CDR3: CASSDGQGNNSPLHF. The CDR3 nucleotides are TGTGCCAGCAGCGACGGACAGGGGAATAATTCACCCCTCCACTTT.

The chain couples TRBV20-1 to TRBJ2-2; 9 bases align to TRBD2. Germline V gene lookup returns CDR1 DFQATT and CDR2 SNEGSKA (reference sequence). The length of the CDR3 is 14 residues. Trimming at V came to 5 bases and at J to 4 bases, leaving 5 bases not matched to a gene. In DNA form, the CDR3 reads TGCAGTGCTCTTAGCGGGGGACGCACCGGGGAGCTGTTTTTT. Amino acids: CSALSGGRTGELFF.

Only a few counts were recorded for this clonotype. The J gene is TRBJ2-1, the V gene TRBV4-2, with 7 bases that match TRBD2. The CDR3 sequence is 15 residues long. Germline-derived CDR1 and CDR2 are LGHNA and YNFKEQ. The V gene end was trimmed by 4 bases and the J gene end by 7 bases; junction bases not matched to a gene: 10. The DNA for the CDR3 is TGTGCCAGCAGCCCAGTTTTGGTGCGGGAGAATGAGCAGTTCTTC. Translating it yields CASSPVLVRENEQFF.

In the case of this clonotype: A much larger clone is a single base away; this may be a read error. In DNA, the CDR3 is TGTGCCGGCAGTTCGCGCGGGAGCTCCTACAATGAGCAGTTCTTC. Translated: CAGSSRGSSYNEQFF. The chain recombines TRBV6-2 or TRBV6-3 with TRBJ2-1; 7 nucleotides match TRBD2. CDR3 length: 15 residues. Germline lookup yields CDR1 MNHEY and CDR2 SVGEGT.

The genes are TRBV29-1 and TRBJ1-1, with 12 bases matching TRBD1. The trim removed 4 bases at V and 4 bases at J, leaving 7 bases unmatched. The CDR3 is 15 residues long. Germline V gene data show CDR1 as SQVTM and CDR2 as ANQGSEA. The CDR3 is CSVGPGQGAGTEAFF. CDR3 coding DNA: TGCAGCGTTGGGCCGGGACAGGGGGCAGGCACTGAAGCTTTCTTT. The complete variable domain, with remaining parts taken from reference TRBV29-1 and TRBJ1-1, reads SAVISQKPSRDICQRGTSLTIQCQVDSQVTMMFWYRQQPGQSLTLIATANQGSEATYESGFVIDKFPISRPNLTFSTLTVSNMSPEDSSIYLCSVGPGQGAGTEAFFGQGTRLTVV.

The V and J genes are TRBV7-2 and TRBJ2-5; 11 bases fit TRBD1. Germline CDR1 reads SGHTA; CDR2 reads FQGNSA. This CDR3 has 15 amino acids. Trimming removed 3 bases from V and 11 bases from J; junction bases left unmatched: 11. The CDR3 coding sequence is TGTGCCAGCAGCTTCGACGGACAGGGGGCTTCTGAGCAGTACTTC. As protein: CASSFDGQGASEQYF.

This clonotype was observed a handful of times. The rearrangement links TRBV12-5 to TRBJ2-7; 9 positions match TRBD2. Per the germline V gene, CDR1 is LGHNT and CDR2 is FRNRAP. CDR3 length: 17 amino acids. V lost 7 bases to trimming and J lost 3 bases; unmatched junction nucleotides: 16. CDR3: CASAPSGRSDSVYEQYF. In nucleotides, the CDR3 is TGTGCTAGTGCCCCCAGCGGGAGGTCTGATTCTGTCTACGAGCAGTACTTC.

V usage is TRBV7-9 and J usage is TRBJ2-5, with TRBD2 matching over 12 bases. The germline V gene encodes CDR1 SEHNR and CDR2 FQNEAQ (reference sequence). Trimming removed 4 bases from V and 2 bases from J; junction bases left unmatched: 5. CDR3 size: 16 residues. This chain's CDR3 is CASSSGLAGIQETQYF. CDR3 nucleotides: TGTGCCAGCAGCTCCGGACTAGCGGGGATACAAGAGACCCAGTACTTC.

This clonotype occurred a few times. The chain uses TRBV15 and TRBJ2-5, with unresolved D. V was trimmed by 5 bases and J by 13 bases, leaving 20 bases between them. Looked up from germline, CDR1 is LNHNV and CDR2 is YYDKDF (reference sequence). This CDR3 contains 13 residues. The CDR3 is CATSSLGVGVGYF. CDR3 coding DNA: TGTGCCACCAGCTCCCTAGGAGTCGGCGTCGGGTACTTC.

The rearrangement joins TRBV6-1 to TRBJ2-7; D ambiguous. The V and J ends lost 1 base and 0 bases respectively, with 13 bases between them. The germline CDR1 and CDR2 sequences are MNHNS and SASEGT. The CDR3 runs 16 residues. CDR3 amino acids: CASSEEVVRNSYEQYF. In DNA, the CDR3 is TGTGCCAGCAGTGAAGAAGTGGTCAGAAACTCCTACGAGCAGTACTTC.

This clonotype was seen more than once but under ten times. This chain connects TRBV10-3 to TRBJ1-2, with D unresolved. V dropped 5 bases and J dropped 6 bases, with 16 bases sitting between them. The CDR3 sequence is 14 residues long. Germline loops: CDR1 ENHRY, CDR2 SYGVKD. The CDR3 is CAISTGPRFDGYTF. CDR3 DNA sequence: TGTGCCATCAGTACCGGACCCAGGTTCGATGGCTACACCTTC.

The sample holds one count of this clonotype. DNA of the CDR3: TGTGCCAGCAGTTCCTACGCCGGGGAGCTGTTTTTT. Translation: CASSSYAGELFF. The V gene is TRBV12-3 or TRBV12-4, the J gene TRBJ2-2; D remains unclear. There are 12 residues in the CDR3. The V end was cut by 4 bases, the J end by 6 bases, with 6 bases between.

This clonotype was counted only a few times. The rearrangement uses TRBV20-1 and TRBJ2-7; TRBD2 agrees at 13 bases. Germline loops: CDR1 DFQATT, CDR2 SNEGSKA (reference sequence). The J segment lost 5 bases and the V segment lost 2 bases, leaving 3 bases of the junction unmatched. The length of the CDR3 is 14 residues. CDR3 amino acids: CSARRTSGRNEQYF. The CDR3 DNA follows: TGCAGTGCTAGAAGGACTAGCGGGAGAAACGAGCAGTACTTC.

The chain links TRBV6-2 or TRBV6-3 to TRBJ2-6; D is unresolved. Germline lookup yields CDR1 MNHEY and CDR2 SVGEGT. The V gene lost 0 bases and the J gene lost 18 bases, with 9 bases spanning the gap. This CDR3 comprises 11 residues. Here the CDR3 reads CASSYSTQRTF. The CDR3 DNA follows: TGTGCCAGCAGTTACTCGACCCAACGGACTTTC.

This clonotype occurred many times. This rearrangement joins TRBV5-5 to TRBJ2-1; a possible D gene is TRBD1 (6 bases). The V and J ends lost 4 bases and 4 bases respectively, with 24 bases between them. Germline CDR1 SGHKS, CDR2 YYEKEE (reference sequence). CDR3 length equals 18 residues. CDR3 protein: CASSPTGILTAGYNEQFF. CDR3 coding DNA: TGTGCCAGCAGCCCCACAGGGATCTTAACCGCCGGTTACAATGAGCAGTTCTTC.

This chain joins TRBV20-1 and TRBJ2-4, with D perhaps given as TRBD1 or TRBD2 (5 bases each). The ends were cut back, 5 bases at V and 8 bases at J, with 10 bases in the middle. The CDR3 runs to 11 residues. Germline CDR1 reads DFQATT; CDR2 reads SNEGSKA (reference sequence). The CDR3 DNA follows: TGCAGTGCTTGGGACGGTTACATTCAGTACTTC. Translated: CSAWDGYIQYF.

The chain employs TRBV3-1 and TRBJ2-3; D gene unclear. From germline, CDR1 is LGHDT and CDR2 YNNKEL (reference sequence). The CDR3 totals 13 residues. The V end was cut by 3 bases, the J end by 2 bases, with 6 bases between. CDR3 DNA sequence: TGTGCCAGCAGCCAGCCAAACACAGATACGCAGTATTTT. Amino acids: CASSQPNTDTQYF.

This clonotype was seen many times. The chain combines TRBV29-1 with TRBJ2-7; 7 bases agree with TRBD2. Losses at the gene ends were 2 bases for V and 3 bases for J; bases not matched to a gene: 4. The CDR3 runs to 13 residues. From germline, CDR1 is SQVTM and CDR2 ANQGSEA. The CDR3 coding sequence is TGCAGCGTTGAATCCTCGGGAGGCTACGAGCAGTACTTC. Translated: CSVESSGGYEQYF.